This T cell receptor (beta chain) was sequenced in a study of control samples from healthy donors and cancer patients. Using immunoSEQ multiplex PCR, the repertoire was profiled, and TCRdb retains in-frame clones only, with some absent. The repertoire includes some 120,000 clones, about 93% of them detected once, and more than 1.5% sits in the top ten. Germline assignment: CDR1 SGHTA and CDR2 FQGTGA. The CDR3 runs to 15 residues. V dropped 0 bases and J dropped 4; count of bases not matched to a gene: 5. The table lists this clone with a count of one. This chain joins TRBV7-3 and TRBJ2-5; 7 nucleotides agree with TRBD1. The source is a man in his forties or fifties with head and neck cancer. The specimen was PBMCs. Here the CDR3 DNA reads TGTGCCAGCAGCTTAACCGGGGACAGACGAGAGACCCAGTACTTC. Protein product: CASSLTGDRRETQYF.